The T cell receptor beta chain described here comes from a study of control samples from healthy donors and cancer patients. This table comes from immunoSEQ multiplex PCR, and its TCRdb copy is limited to in-frame clones, with some not included. The top ten clones hold about a quarter of a sample with 40,000 to 50,000 clones, 93% of them seen once. With 0 bases clipped from V and 4 bases from J, the junction kept 7 bases outside the gene matches. Germline loops: CDR1 SGHTA, CDR2 FQGTGA. CDR3 size: 17 residues. The receptor was isolated from a woman in her forties or fifties with head and neck cancer. The genes are TRBV7-3 and TRBJ2-1, with 9 bases aligning to TRBD1. The specimen sequenced was PBMCs. The CDR3 reads CASSLTFTGGVYNEQFF. CDR3 bases: TGTGCCAGCAGCTTAACGTTTACAGGGGGCGTGTACAATGAGCAGTTCTTC.